Listed here are 12 T cell receptor beta chains from one sample, sequenced in a study of T cell repertoires and HLA-DP antigens. After roughly two weeks, CD4+ cells were restimulated 24 h with the same allogeneic DPB1. Stimulation used HeLa cells expressing transduced HLA-DPA1/DPB1, HLA-DM, invariant chain and CD80. Sequencing used immunoSEQ multiplex PCR; TCRdb keeps in-frame clones, though not all of them. The table shows 1,500 to 2,000 clones, with roughly 77% occurring only once. The sequenced sample consisted of CD137- CD4+ T cells from cultured PBMCs. Every receptor here comes from a man in his forties or fifties in good health and CMV-seronegative.

This clone was seen a few times. The chain couples TRBV7-2 to TRBJ2-1, with TRBD2 matching 15 bases. This CDR3 has 18 amino acids. Germline V gene data show CDR1 as SGHTA and CDR2 as FQGNSA. V lost 1 base to trimming and J lost 4 bases; unmatched junction nucleotides: 5. CDR3 in DNA: TGTGCCAGCAGCTTAGAGGGGACTAGCGGGAGGTATTACAATGAGCAGTTCTTC. This encodes CASSLEGTSGRYYNEQFF.

The chain couples TRBV19 to TRBJ1-4; 7 bases fit TRBD1. Trimming removed 11 bases from V and 1 base from J; junction bases left unmatched: 13. CDR3 length equals 16 residues. Germline V gene data show CDR1 as LNHDA and CDR2 as SQIVND (reference sequence). This CDR3 is CACRQGRSGTNEKLFF. DNA of the CDR3: TGTGCCTGCCGACAGGGAAGATCCGGAACTAATGAAAAACTGTTTTTT.

The rearrangement uses TRBV7-8 and TRBJ2-4; 10 bases agree with TRBD1. J gave up 4 bases and V 4 bases, and 19 bases lay outside the gene matches. CDR1 is SGHVS, CDR2 FQNEAQ, per germline. This CDR3 region has 20 residues. CDR3 residues: CASSSRDRGHRAGLKNIQYF. In nucleotides, the CDR3 is TGTGCCAGCAGCTCACGCGACAGGGGGCACCGAGCGGGACTAAAAAACATTCAGTACTTC. Combining the CDR3 with reference TRBV7-8 and TRBJ2-4 gives the whole variable domain GAGVSQSPRYKVAKRGQDVALRCDPISGHVSLFWYQQALGQGPEFLTYFQNEAQLDKSGLPSDRFFAERPEGSVSTLKIQRTQQEDSAVYLCASSSRDRGHRAGLKNIQYFGAGTRLSVL.

The V and J genes are TRBV6-1 and TRBJ1-1; D remains ambiguous. CDR1 MNHNS and CDR2 SASEGT come from the germline V gene. The CDR3 spans 13 residues. V was trimmed by 7 bases and J by 1 base, leaving 10 bases between them. The CDR3 is CASKKERNTEAFF. The CDR3 bases are TGTGCCAGCAAGAAGGAACGGAACACTGAAGCTTTCTTT.

The rearrangement uses TRBV7-5 and TRBJ2-7; the table names TRBD2, a call not compared with the DNA. TRBV7-5 is a pseudogene locus. This CDR3 has 15 amino acids. CDR3 coding DNA: TGTGCCAGCAGCTTAGGTGAGGCGGGCGGCTACGAGCAGTACTTC. It translates to CASSLGEAGGYEQYF.

The gene calls are TRBV18 and TRBJ1-4; 7 positions agree with TRBD1. In germline, CDR1 is KGHSH, CDR2 LQKENI. The CDR3 sequence is 13 residues long. V dropped 5 bases and J dropped 5; count of bases not matched to a gene: 2. CDR3 sequence (DNA): TGTGCCAGCTCAGTACAGGGGAATGAAAAACTGTTTTTT. It translates to CASSVQGNEKLFF.

The V and J genes are TRBV7-9 and TRBJ1-6, with D uncertain. CDR3 length equals 14 residues. CDR1 and CDR2 (germline): SEHNR, FQNEAQ (reference sequence). Trimming cost V 1 base and J 10 bases, with 11 bases left between them. CDR3 sequence: CASSLDGTGSPLHF. The DNA of the CDR3 is TGTGCCAGCAGCTTAGACGGCACGGGATCACCCCTCCACTTT.

This clone came up once. This rearrangement joins TRBV5-4 to TRBJ1-4, with 8 bases fitting TRBD1. The germline V gene encodes CDR1 SGHNT and CDR2 YYREEE (reference sequence). The CDR3 has 14 amino acids. J gave up 6 bases and V 3 bases, and 4 bases lay outside the gene matches. The CDR3 here is CASSSQGADEKLFF. CDR3 DNA sequence: TGTGCCAGCAGCTCTCAGGGGGCGGATGAAAAACTGTTTTTT.

This chain uses TRBV30 with TRBJ1-1; TRBD1 agrees at 9 bases. The CDR3 totals 15 residues. CDR1 GTSNPN and CDR2 SVGIG come from the germline V gene (reference sequence). Unmatched junction bases numbered 10, after V lost 0 bases and J lost 8 bases. The CDR3 is CAWSVLPGTGSEAFF. The DNA of the CDR3 is TGTGCCTGGAGTGTTCTTCCGGGGACAGGGTCCGAAGCTTTCTTT.

In its sample, this clone was seen a few times. This chain connects TRBV6-5 to TRBJ2-7; TRBD2 matches 13 bases. CDR1 and CDR2 (germline): MNHEY, SVGAGI. This CDR3 contains 13 residues. The V and J ends lost 8 bases and 5 bases, in that order; junction bases with no gene match: 3. CDR3: CASRGTSGNEQYF. In DNA, the CDR3 is TGTGCCAGCCGAGGGACTAGCGGGAACGAGCAGTACTTC.

The chain has TRBV5-1 and TRBJ1-2; D remains ambiguous. V lost 0 bases to trimming and J lost 7 bases, with 10 bases between them. The CDR3 contains 13 residues. Germline V gene lookup returns CDR1 SGHRS and CDR2 YFSETQ. The CDR3 sequence is CASSLDGVGGYTF. As DNA, the CDR3 is TGCGCCAGCAGCTTGGACGGGGTAGGTGGCTACACCTTC.

The rearrangement joins TRBV13 to TRBJ1-6; D unresolved. Germline V gene sequence: CDR1 PRHDT, CDR2 FYEKMQ (reference sequence). The CDR3 has 16 amino acids. V was pared by 1 base and J by 7 bases, with 14 bases between. The CDR3 coding sequence is TGTGCCAGCAGCTTAGCCTCCCGAGGCTCAAATTCACCCCTCCACTTT. Protein product: CASSLASRGSNSPLHF.